This T cell receptor (beta chain) was retrieved from a study of OX40 agonist ivuxolimab in advanced cancers. Background on the study: The patients received ivuxolimab by intravenous route every 2 weeks at 0.01 to 10 mg/kg. Notes on the study in general: Researchers did not determine the expanded peripheral T cells' antigen specificity. At doses 0.1 to 3.0 mg/kg, CD4+ and CD8+ clones expanded.

The CDR3 consists of 13 residues. The V gene's germline CDR1 is MNHEY and CDR2 SVGAGI. Between the trimmed V and J ends, which lost 5 bases and 7 bases, there was a span of 15 bases. About this clone itself: Antigen specificity is unknown.

This table comes from immunoSEQ multiplex PCR, and its TCRdb copy is limited to in-frame clones, with some not included. Altogether 90,000 to 100,000 clones are present, around nine tenths being singletons, with the ten largest covering over 0.65%. Patients were ineligible given autoimmune disease history or systemic immunosuppression. The J gene is TRBJ2-7, the V gene TRBV6-5; weak D call: TRBD2 (6 bases). This material consisted of CD4+ or CD8+ T cells sorted from blood, taken in a trial of the OX40 agonist ivuxolimab. The source of this sequence is an adult with an advanced solid tumor such as melanoma, head and neck, liver or kidney cancer. The DNA for the CDR3 is TGTGCCAGCAGTATTGACACGGCGGGGGAGCAGTACTTC. Amino acids: CASSIDTAGEQYF.